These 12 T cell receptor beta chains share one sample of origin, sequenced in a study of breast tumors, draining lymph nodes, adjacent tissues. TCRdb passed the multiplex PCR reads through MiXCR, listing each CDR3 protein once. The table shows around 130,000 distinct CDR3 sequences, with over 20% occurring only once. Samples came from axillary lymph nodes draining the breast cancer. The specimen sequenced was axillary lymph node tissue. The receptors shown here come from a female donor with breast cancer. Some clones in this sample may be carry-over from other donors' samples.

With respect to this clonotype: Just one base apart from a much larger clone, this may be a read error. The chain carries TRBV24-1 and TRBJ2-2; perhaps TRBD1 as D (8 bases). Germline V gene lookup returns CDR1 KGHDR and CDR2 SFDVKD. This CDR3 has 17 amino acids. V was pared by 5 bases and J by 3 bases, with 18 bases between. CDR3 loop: CATSAYRQGRDTGELFF. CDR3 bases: TGTGCCACCAGTGCCTACAGACAGGGGAGGGACACCGGGGAGCTGTTTTTT.

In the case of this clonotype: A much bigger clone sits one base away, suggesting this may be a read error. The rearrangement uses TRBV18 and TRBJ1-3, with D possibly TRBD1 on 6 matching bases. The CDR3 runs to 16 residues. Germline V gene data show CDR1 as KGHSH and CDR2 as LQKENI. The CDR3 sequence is CASSNRVPVSGNTTYF. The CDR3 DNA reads TGTGCCAGCTCAAACAGGGTCCCGGTCTCTGGAAACACCACATATTTT.

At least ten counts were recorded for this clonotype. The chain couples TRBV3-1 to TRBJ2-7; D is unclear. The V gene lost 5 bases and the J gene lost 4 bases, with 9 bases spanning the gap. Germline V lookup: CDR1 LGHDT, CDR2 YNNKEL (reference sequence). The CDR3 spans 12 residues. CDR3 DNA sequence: TGTGCCAGCAGCGATATGAATTACGAGCAGTACTTC. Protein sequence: CASSDMNYEQYF.

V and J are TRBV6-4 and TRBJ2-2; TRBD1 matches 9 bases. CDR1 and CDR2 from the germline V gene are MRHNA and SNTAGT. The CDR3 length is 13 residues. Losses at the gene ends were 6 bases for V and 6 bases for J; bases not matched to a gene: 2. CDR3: CASRGTGSGELFF. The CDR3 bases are TGTGCCAGCAGGGGGACAGGGTCCGGGGAGCTGTTTTTT.

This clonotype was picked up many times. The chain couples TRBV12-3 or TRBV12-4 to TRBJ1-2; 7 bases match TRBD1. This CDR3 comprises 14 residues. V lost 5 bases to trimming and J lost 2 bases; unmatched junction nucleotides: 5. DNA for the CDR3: TGTGCCAGCAGTCCCGAGACAGGGAACTATGGCTACACCTTC. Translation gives CASSPETGNYGYTF.

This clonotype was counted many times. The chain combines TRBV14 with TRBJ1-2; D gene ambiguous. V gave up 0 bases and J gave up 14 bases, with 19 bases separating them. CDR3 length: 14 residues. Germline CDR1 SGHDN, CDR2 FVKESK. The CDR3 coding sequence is TGTGCCAGCAGCCAAGATGCAAACTTTCTAACGTCTACCTTC. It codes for CASSQDANFLTSTF.

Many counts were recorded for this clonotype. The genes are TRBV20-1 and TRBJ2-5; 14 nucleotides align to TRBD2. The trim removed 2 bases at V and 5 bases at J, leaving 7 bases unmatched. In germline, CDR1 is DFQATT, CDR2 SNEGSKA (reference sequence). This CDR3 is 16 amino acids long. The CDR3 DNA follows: TGCAGTGCTAGATTCGGACTAGCGGGAGGCGGCGAGACCCAGTACTTC. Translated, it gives CSARFGLAGGGETQYF.

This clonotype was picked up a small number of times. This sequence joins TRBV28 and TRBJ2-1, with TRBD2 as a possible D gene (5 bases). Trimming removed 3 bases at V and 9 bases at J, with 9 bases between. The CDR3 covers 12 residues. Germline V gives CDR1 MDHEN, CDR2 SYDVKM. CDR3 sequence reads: CASSLEVGEQFF. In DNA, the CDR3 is TGTGCCAGCAGTTTGGAGGTGGGTGAGCAGTTCTTC.

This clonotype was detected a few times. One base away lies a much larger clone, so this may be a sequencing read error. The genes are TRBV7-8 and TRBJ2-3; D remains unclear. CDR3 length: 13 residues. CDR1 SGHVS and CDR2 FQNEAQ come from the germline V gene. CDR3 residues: CASSPWSTDTRYF. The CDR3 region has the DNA TGTGCCAGCAGCCCATGGAGCACAGATACGCGGTATTTT.

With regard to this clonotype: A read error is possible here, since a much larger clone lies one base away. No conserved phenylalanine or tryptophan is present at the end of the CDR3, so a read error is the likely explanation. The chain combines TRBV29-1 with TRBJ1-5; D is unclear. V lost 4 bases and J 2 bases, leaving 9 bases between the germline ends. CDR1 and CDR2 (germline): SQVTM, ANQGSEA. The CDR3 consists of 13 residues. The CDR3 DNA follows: TGCAGCGTTGGAGGGTTGGGCAATCAGCCCCAGCATTTA. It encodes CSVGGLGNQPQHL.

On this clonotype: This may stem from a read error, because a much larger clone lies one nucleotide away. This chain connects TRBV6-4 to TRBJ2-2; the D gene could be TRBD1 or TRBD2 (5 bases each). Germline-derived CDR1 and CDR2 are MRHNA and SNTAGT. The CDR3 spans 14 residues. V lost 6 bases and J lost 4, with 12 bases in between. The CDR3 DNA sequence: TGTGCCAGCAGGCCCGACGGGACCACCGGGGAGCTGTTTTTT. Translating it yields CASRPDGTTGELFF.

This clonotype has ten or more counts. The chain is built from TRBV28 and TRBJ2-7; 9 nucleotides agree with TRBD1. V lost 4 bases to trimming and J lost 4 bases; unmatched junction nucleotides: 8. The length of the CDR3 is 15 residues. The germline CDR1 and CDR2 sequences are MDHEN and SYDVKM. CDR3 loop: CASSSQGARGYEQYF. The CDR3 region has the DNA TGTGCCAGCAGTTCACAGGGGGCTAGGGGTTACGAGCAGTACTTC.